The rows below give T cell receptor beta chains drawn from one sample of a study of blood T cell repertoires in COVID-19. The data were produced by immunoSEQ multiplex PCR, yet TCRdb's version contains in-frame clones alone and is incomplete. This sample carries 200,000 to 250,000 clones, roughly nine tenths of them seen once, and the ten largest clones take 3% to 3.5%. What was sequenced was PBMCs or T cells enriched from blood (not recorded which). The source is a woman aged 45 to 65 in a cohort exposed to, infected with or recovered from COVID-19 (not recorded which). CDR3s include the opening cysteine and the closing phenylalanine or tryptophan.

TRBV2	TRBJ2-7	CASRDDRVNEQYF
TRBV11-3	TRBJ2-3	CASSPQGLSTDTQYF
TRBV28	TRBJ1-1	CASLEEMNTEAFF
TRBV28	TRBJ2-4	CATTRGSKNIQYF
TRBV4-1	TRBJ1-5	CASSQTKQGDQPQHF
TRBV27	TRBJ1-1	CASSLRGQGATEAFF
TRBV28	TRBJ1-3	CASRQGAFSGNTIYF
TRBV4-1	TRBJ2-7	CASSQVIWGPYEQYF
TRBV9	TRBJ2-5	CASSVAERGGRETQYF
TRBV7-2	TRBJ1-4	CASSFGRGDEKLFF
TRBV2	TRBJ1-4	CASPVGPRDIEAHNEKLFF
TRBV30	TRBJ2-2	CAWRNRIANTGELFF
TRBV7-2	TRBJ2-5	CASSLNGQQETQYF
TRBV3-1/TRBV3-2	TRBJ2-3	CASSQGSGGNTQYF
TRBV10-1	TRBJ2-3	CASSESPRATQYF
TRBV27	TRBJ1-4	CASSPSRRAGFATNEKLFF
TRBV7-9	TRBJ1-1	CASSFEAGGPTEAFF
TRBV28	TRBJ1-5	CASSLPSNYQPQHF
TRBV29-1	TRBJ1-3	CSVSKGARGNTIYF
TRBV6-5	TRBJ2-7	CASSYLNEQYF
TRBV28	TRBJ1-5	CASSFSWGGQNNQPQHF
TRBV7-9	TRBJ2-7	CASSLIRGEQYF
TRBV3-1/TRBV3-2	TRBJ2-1	CASSSFDRGEQFF
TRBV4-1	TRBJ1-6	CASSQNLAPGNNSPLHF
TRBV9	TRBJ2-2	CASSVDRLPEPGELFF
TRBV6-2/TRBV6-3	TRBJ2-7	CASSWGGGLAARGLYEQYF
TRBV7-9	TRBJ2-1	CASSPKRGGWDNEQFF
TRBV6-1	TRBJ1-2	CASSEIYSANYGYTF
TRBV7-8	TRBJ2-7	CASSLGASGGHREQYF
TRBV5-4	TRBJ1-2	CASSTVTDSSGYTF
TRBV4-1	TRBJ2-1	CASSQPLSLNEQFF
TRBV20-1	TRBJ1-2	CSASTQGNYGYTF
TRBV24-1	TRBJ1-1	CATRSSTKGTEAFF
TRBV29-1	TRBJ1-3	CSVENTSGNTIYF
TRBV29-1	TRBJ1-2	CSVGAAYYGYTF
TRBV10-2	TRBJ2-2	CASSSGGAPTGELFF
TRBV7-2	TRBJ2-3	CASSWRVEDTQYF
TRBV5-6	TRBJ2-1	CASSLEGGAGYNEQFF
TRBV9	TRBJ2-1	CASSSSGGPHEQFF
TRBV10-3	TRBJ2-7	CAISPSRSSYEQYF
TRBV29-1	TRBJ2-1	CSVDATGLGYNEQFF
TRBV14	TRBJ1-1	CASSQAVSTEAFF
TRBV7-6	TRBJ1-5	CASSLASGGQPQHF
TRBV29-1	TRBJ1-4	CSAAGGGIGEKLFF
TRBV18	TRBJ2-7	CASSQTEVNEQYF
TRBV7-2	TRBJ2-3	CASSLEGTLPRTDTQYF
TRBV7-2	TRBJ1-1	CASSLAFRGTEAFF
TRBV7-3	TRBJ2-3	CASSLTFGPGGSRSADTQYF
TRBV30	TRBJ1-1	CAWSVGTGKAFF
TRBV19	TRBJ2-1	CASSAGGWVYNEQFF
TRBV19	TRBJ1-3	CASMIQGRENTIYF
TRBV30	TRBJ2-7	CAWSVKAGGIYEQYF
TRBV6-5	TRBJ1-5	CASRGQGRNQPQHF
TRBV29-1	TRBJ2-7	CSVPGGAGRSGEQYF
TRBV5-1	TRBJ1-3	CASRYDRDGNTIYF
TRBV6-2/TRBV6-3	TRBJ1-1	CASSYSQDRETEAFF
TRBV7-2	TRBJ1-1	CASSLTGGLGNTEAFF